The next 7 T cell receptor beta chains were all read from a single sample in a study of technical replicates of blood from several donors (dated by TCRdb to about 2017). To prepare the library, the immunoSEQ multiplex PCR assay was applied. The table comes from immuneACCESS by way of TCRdb, which keeps in-frame sequences with V and J called. Part of the clones is missing from these tables; in studies checked, under half for an unresolved V gene and the rest for unknown reasons. The sample table shows about 80,000 clones, and approximately 93% are seen once. Clones ranked in the top ten supply around 0.4% of the sample. The sample consisted of T cells isolated from PBMCs. The receptor source for this set is a human donor in good health.

The V call is TRBV2, the J call TRBJ2-2, with D possibly matching TRBD1 (6 bases). The CDR3 is made up of 16 amino acids. The germline V gene encodes CDR1 SNHLY and CDR2 FYNNEI. Trimming cost V 5 bases and J 2 bases, with 15 bases left between them. In DNA, the CDR3 is TGTGCCAGCAGTAGAGTGTCGGGACATAACACCGGGGAGCTGTTTTTT. Translation gives CASSRVSGHNTGELFF.

The chain employs TRBV13 and TRBJ2-7; 12 bases are a match to TRBD2. The CDR3 sequence is 15 residues long. CDR1 is PRHDT, CDR2 FYEKMQ, per germline (reference sequence). V dropped 5 bases and J dropped 5; count of bases not matched to a gene: 7. As DNA, the CDR3 is TGTGCCAGCAGCCCCAGACTAGCGGGAGAAAACGAGCAGTACTTC. Translating gives CASSPRLAGENEQYF.

The chain employs TRBV6-6 and TRBJ2-7; tentative D call: TRBD1 (6 bases). Germline CDR1 reads MNHNY; CDR2 reads SVGAGI (reference sequence). The CDR3 runs to 12 residues. The germline V and J ends were trimmed by 4 bases and 5 bases, with 9 bases remaining between them. CDR3 region: CASSSRGHEQYF. CDR3 DNA sequence: TGTGCCAGCAGTTCCAGGGGACACGAGCAGTACTTC.

This chain uses TRBV2 with TRBJ2-5, with TRBD1 identical over 7 bases. The CDR3 sequence is 15 residues long. The V gene end was trimmed by 7 bases and the J gene end by 5 bases; junction bases not matched to a gene: 13. CDR1 is SNHLY and CDR2 is FYNNEI in the germline V gene. As DNA, the CDR3 is TGTGCCAGCACCCGGCTGCCAGGGGGTAGTGAGACCCAGTACTTC. The encoded protein is CASTRLPGGSETQYF.

This clone appeared once. The CDR3 sequence: CASSLRMGQGLNEQFF. CDR3 in DNA: TGTGCCAGCAGCTTAAGAATGGGACAGGGGCTCAATGAGCAGTTCTTC. V usage is TRBV7-3 and J usage is TRBJ2-1, with 10 positions matching TRBD1. After removal of 1 base from V and 6 bases from J, the junction contained 6 bases not matched to a gene. The CDR3 runs to 16 residues. Germline V CDR1 and CDR2: SGHTA, FQGTGA.

The chain has TRBV27 and TRBJ2-2, with TRBD2 matching over 11 bases. In germline, CDR1 is MNHEY, CDR2 SMNVEV (reference sequence). The CDR3 runs 15 residues. The trim removed 7 bases at V and 1 base at J, leaving 2 bases unmatched. This CDR3 reads CASTGLAGNTGELFF. The CDR3 bases are TGTGCCAGCACTGGACTAGCGGGGAACACCGGGGAGCTGTTTTTT.

This clone appeared once. The chain recombines TRBV19 with TRBJ2-7, with 10 bases lining up with TRBD1. The V and J ends lost 4 bases and 6 bases, in that order; junction bases with no gene match: 12. Germline assignment: CDR1 LNHDA and CDR2 SQIVND (reference sequence). The CDR3 length is 16 residues. The CDR3 loop reads CASSKRTGGISREQYF. In DNA form, the CDR3 reads TGTGCCAGTAGTAAGAGGACAGGGGGTATCTCTCGCGAGCAGTACTTC. Drawing the rest from reference TRBV19 and TRBJ2-7, the complete variable domain is DGGITQSPKYLFRKEGQNVTLSCEQNLNHDAMYWYRQDPGQGLRLIYYSQIVNDFQKGDIAEGYSVSREKKESFPLTVTSAQKNPTAFYLCASSKRTGGISREQYFGPGTRLTVT.